The 22 T cell receptor beta chains given below trace back to one sample, sequenced in a study of blood T cell repertoires in COVID-19. TCRdb keeps only in-frame clones here, not all; method: immunoSEQ multiplex PCR. The sample lists 300,000 to 450,000 clones, 70% to 90% occurring once. The sequenced material came from peripheral blood. These receptors came from an older woman with COVID-19, enrolled during active disease.

This CDR3 reads CAWRSKRGTRNQPQHF. CDR3 sequence (DNA): TGTGCCTGGAGATCGAAGCGGGGGACCCGCAATCAGCCCCAGCATTTT. This chain joins TRBV30 and TRBJ1-5, with D perhaps TRBD1 (5 bases). Trimming took 3 bases from V and 2 from J, leaving 17 bases between them. The CDR3 is 16 amino acids. Germline values: CDR1 GTSNPN, CDR2 SVGIG (reference sequence). Filled out from reference TRBV30 and TRBJ1-5, the complete variable domain reads SQTIHQWPATLVQPVGSPLSLECTVEGTSNPNLYWYRQAAGRGLQLLFYSVGIGQISSEVPQNLSASRPQDRQFILSSKKLLLSDSGFYLCAWRSKRGTRNQPQHFGDGTRLSIL.

This chain links TRBV5-1 with TRBJ2-4, with D perhaps TRBD1 (6 bases). Per germline, CDR1 SGHRS and CDR2 YFSETQ. The CDR3 consists of 16 residues. V lost 4 bases, J lost 0 bases, and 14 bases lay in between. CDR3 sequence: CASSPGDILAKNIQYF. CDR3 in DNA: TGCGCCAGCAGCCCCGGGGACATTCTAGCCAAAAACATTCAGTACTTC.

This chain connects TRBV28 to TRBJ2-7; D remains ambiguous. CDR1 is MDHEN, CDR2 SYDVKM, per germline. Trimming pared 2 bases from V and 2 bases from J, leaving 7 bases between. The CDR3 extends over 13 amino acids. The CDR3 loop is CASSLGGPYEQYF. CDR3 nucleotide sequence: TGTGCCAGCAGTTTAGGTGGCCCCTACGAGCAGTACTTC.

The chain employs TRBV18 and TRBJ2-7, with TRBD2 matching over 8 bases. This CDR3 is built from 16 residues. CDR1 and CDR2 from the germline V gene are KGHSH and LQKENI. Trimming at V came to 1 base and at J to 2 bases, leaving 7 bases not matched to a gene. The CDR3: CASSPLNSGAPYEQYF. The CDR3 DNA reads as TGTGCCAGCTCACCACTAAATAGCGGGGCGCCCTACGAGCAGTACTTC.

The V call is TRBV3-1 (or the pseudogene TRBV3-2), the J call TRBJ1-6; D is perhaps TRBD1 (6 bases). Per the germline V gene, CDR1 is LGHDT and CDR2 is YNNKEL (reference sequence). Trimming removed 4 bases at V and 5 bases at J, with 12 bases between. The CDR3 length is 15 residues. CDR3 in amino acids: CASSLYRAHNSPLHF. The CDR3 DNA sequence: TGTGCCAGCAGCCTCTACAGGGCCCATAATTCACCCCTCCACTTT.

This chain connects TRBV5-1 to TRBJ2-1; 7 bases align to TRBD1. The CDR3 has 15 amino acids. Trimming took 0 bases from V and 5 from J; bases not matched to a gene: 5. Germline CDR1 and CDR2: SGHRS and YFSETQ. The CDR3 coding sequence is TGCGCCAGCAGCTTGGGAGACAGGGATAACAATGAGCAGTTCTTC. Amino acid sequence: CASSLGDRDNNEQFF.

The chain uses TRBV4-1 and TRBJ1-5, with 7 nucleotides matching TRBD1. The CDR3 is 16 residues long. V gave up 1 base and J gave up 5 bases; unmatched junction bases: 8. Germline V gives CDR1 MGHRA, CDR2 YSYEKL. Here the CDR3 reads CASSQGGTVFHQPQHF. CDR3 sequence (DNA): TGCGCCAGCAGCCAAGGGGGGACAGTTTTTCATCAGCCCCAGCATTTT.

The table lists this clone with a few counts. This rearrangement joins TRBV3-1 (or the pseudogene TRBV3-2) to TRBJ2-3; D not certain. V was cut by 5 bases and J by 8 bases, with 11 bases left in between. Germline V gives CDR1 LGHDT, CDR2 YNNKEL (reference sequence). The CDR3 contains 12 residues. The DNA for the CDR3 is TGTGCCAGCAGCGTCAAGGCAGGTACGCAGTATTTT. This encodes CASSVKAGTQYF.

The rearrangement uses TRBV5-1 and TRBJ1-4; weak D call: TRBD1 (5 bases). Trimming removed 4 bases at V and 4 bases at J, with 11 bases between. CDR3 size: 14 residues. Germline values: CDR1 SGHRS, CDR2 YFSETQ. The CDR3 reads CASSSQGFNEKLFF. In DNA, the CDR3 is TGCGCCAGCAGCAGTCAGGGATTTAATGAAAAACTGTTTTTT.

Concerning this clone: Other nucleotide sequences in the sample specify the same CDR3. The chain links TRBV11-1 to TRBJ1-2; 8 bases fit TRBD1. Germline CDR1 is SGHAT and CDR2 is FQDESV (reference sequence). V lost 5 bases to trimming and J lost 1 base; unmatched junction nucleotides: 6. CDR3 length: 15 residues. CDR3 region: CASSPSRGRNYGYTF. The CDR3 nucleotides read TGTGCCAGCAGCCCCAGCAGGGGGCGTAACTATGGCTACACCTTC.

The J gene is TRBJ2-1, the V gene TRBV4-1; D is uncertain. Trimming took off 3 bases at V and 7 bases at J, with 10 bases between the two ends. This CDR3 is built from 13 residues. In germline, CDR1 is MGHRA, CDR2 YSYEKL. The DNA of the CDR3 is TGCGCCAGCAGCCATACCCCACTGAATGAGCAGTTCTTC. Translation: CASSHTPLNEQFF.

This chain links TRBV5-6 with TRBJ2-5, with TRBD2 matching 12 bases. The CDR3 runs 16 residues. Germline V gene lookup returns CDR1 SGHDT and CDR2 YYEEEE. Trimming cost V 4 bases and J 2 bases; bases outside gene matches: 6. This CDR3 is CASSPGLAGRQETQYF. In DNA form, the CDR3 reads TGTGCCAGCAGCCCCGGACTAGCGGGGAGACAAGAGACCCAGTACTTC.

This clone came up a few times. The CDR3 DNA reads TGTGCCAGCAGCGGAACAGGCTCCTACGAGCAGTACTTC. Protein product: CASSGTGSYEQYF. This chain links TRBV12-3 or TRBV12-4 with TRBJ2-7; TRBD1 might be the D (5 bases). Trimming stripped 6 bases from V and 0 bases from J, with 9 bases between. The CDR3 is 13 amino acids.

This clone was counted a single time. The V and J genes are TRBV5-1 and TRBJ2-7, with 11 bases lining up with TRBD2. Germline CDR1 is SGHRS and CDR2 is YFSETQ. Trimming cost V 5 bases and J 3 bases; bases outside gene matches: 4. CDR3 length equals 14 residues. As DNA, the CDR3 is TGCGCCAGCAGACAACTAGCGGGGGACTACGAGCAGTACTTC. It translates to CASRQLAGDYEQYF.

The chain links TRBV13 to TRBJ2-1; D uncertain. Germline V CDR1 and CDR2: PRHDT, FYEKMQ (reference sequence). The length of the CDR3 is 15 residues. Trimming pared 0 bases from V and 1 base from J, leaving 7 bases between. CDR3 region: CASSLGFNSYNEQFF. For the CDR3, the DNA is TGTGCCAGCAGCTTAGGTTTCAATTCCTACAATGAGCAGTTCTTC.

This chain links TRBV6-5 with TRBJ1-1; possible D gene TRBD1, 5 bases. Deletions cut 6 bases from V and 4 bases from J, with 12 bases between. Per germline, CDR1 MNHEY and CDR2 SVGAGI. The CDR3 is 13 amino acids. This CDR3 reads CASRITGVTEAFF. The CDR3 nucleotides are TGTGCCAGCAGGATAACAGGCGTCACTGAAGCTTTCTTT.

The J gene is TRBJ2-7, the V gene TRBV7-2, with D possibly TRBD2 on 6 matching bases. Germline V gene data show CDR1 as SGHTA and CDR2 as FQGNSA. The V end was cut by 2 bases, the J end by 0 bases, with 11 bases between. The CDR3 totals 15 residues. CDR3 in amino acids: CASSLSAGNSYEQYF. Here the CDR3 DNA reads TGTGCCAGCAGCTTATCGGCGGGGAACTCCTACGAGCAGTACTTC.

This clone was observed a single time. This chain links TRBV4-1 with TRBJ1-4; TRBD1 aligns across 9 bases. The CDR3 extends over 18 amino acids. Germline CDR1 MGHRA, CDR2 YSYEKL. V dropped 4 bases and J dropped 4; count of bases not matched to a gene: 13. The CDR3 nucleotides read TGCGCCAGCAGCCCCGGGACAGGGAGGCGGCATAGTAATGAAAAACTGTTTTTT. Its protein is CASSPGTGRRHSNEKLFF.

V gene TRBV29-1 combines with J gene TRBJ1-1, with 7 bases lining up with TRBD1. This CDR3 is built from 12 residues. V shed 5 bases and J 4 bases; nucleotides not matched to a gene: 4. The V gene's germline CDR1 is SQVTM and CDR2 ANQGSEA. The CDR3 here is CSVHQGGTEAFF. In nucleotides, the CDR3 is TGCAGCGTTCATCAGGGGGGCACTGAAGCTTTCTTT.

The chain recombines TRBV2 with TRBJ2-7; D unclear. Trimming took 5 bases from V and 5 from J, leaving 7 bases between them. This CDR3 comprises 11 residues. The germline gives CDR1 SNHLY, CDR2 FYNNEI. The CDR3 DNA is TGTGCCAGCAGTAGGAGAGACGAGCAGTACTTC. It is translated as CASSRRDEQYF.

The V and J genes are TRBV6-5 and TRBJ2-1; 12 bases match TRBD1. J gave up 7 bases and V 6 bases, and 7 bases lay outside the gene matches. The CDR3 has 15 residues. The V gene's germline CDR1 is MNHEY and CDR2 SVGAGI. The CDR3 DNA sequence: TGTGCCAGCAGACCCGGGACAGGGGGCAAAAATGAGCAGTTCTTC. Amino acids: CASRPGTGGKNEQFF.

The rearrangement joins TRBV6-5 to TRBJ1-2, with 9 bases fitting TRBD1. Trimming took 6 bases from V and 4 from J; bases not matched to a gene: 9. Germline V gene data show CDR1 as MNHEY and CDR2 as SVGAGI. The CDR3 is 15 residues long. The CDR3 DNA is TGTGCCAGCAGCCCGGACAGGGGACAGGGCTATGGCTACACCTTC. This gives the protein CASSPDRGQGYGYTF.